The sample holds many counts of the clone carrying this TCR beta chain. This entry is derived from a study of regulatory T cells in long-lasting Graves disease. Assembly of TCR beta libraries relied on iRepertoire HTBI primers together with Arm-PCR of CDR3 regions. One entry per CDR3 protein, called by TCRdb with MiXCR from the multiplex PCR reads. The sample includes roughly 610,000 distinct CDR3 sequences, 16% of them seen just once. As for time point: newly diagnosed GD, antithyroid drugs for less than 3 months. The TCR library was made from RNA extracted from PBMCs. Patients met American Thyroid Association criteria for Graves' disease. The V gene end was trimmed by 5 bases and the J gene end by 5 bases; junction bases not matched to a gene: 10. The CDR3 length is 17 residues. The sample was also linked to a second study, of T cells in Graves' hyperthyroidism and ophthalmopathy.

The TCR was taken from a man aged 18 to 30 with Graves disease. This sequence joins TRBV12-3 or TRBV12-4 and TRBJ2-5, with 14 bases lining up with TRBD2. This material consisted of peripheral blood mononuclear cells (PBMCs), taken at new diagnosis, from a patient treated with antithyroid drugs. CDR3 nucleotide sequence: TGTGCCAGCAGTCCCCCGGGACTAGCGGGAGATTCGGAGACCCAGTACTTC. It yields the protein CASSPPGLAGDSETQYF.